This T cell receptor (beta chain) derives from a study of CD8 T cells in Susac syndrome. The CDR3 length is 16 residues. From germline, CDR1 is GTSNPN and CDR2 SVGIG (reference sequence). V lost 0 bases and J 8 bases, leaving 17 bases between the germline ends. About 0.5 to 1 ug RNA was reverse transcribed with random hexamers. TCRdb passed the immunoSEQ multiplex PCR reads through MiXCR, listing each CDR3 protein once. The table lists under 150,000 distinct CDR3 sequences, approximately 94% of them singletons. This TCR came from a human donor with multiple sclerosis. The chain carries TRBV30 and TRBJ1-6, with D possibly being TRBD1 (5 bases). The specimen sequenced was CD4+ T cells from PBMCs. Here the CDR3 DNA reads TGTGCCTGGAGTGTAAGGGGAAGAGGCGGGGATTCACCCCTCCACTTT. Translating it yields CAWSVRGRGGDSPLHF.